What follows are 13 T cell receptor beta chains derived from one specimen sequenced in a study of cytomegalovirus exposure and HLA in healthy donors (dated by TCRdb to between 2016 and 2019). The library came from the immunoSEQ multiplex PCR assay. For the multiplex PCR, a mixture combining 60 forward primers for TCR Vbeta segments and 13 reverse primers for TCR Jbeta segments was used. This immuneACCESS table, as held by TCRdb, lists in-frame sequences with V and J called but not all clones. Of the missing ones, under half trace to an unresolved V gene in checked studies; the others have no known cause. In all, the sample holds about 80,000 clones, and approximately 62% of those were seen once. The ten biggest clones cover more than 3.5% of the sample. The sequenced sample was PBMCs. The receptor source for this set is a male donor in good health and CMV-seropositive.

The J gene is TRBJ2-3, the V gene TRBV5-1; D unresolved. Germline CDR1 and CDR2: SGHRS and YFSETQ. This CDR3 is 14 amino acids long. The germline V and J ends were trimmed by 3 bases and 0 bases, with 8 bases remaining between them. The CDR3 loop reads CASSSMTSTDTQYF. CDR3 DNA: TGCGCCAGCAGCTCTATGACTAGCACAGATACGCAGTATTTT.

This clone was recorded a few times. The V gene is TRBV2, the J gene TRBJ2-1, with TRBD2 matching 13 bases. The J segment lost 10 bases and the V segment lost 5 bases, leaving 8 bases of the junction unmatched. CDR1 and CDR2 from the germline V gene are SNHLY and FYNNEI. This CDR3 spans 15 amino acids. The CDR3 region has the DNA TGTGCCAGCAGTCCCACTAGCGGGAGGGCCGGGGAGCAGTTCTTC. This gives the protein CASSPTSGRAGEQFF.

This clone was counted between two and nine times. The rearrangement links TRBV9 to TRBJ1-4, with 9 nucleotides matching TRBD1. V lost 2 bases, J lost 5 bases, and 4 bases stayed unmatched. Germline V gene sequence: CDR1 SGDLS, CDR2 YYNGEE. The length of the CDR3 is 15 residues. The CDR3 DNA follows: TGTGCCAGCAGCGTTCGACAGGGGGGGAATGAAAAACTGTTTTTT. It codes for CASSVRQGGNEKLFF.

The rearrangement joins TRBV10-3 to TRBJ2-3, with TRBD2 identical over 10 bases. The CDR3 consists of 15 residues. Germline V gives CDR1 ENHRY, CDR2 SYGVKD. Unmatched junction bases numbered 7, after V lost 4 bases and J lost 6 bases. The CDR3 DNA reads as TGTGCCATCAGTGGGGCTAGCGGGAGCTCTGATACGCAGTATTTT. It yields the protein CAISGASGSSDTQYF.

The CDR3 coding sequence is TGTGCCAGCAGCGTAGGGATGGGGGAGGGCCCGAACACCGGGGAGCTGTTTTTT. Translating gives CASSVGMGEGPNTGELFF. J is TRBJ2-2 and V is TRBV9; TRBD2 matches at 7 bases. The CDR3 covers 18 residues. The V segment lost 0 bases and the J segment 0 bases; nucleotides outside the gene matches: 8. Germline V gene lookup returns CDR1 SGDLS and CDR2 YYNGEE. Full variable domain (rest looked up from reference TRBV9 and TRBJ2-2): DSGVTQTPKHLITATGQRVTLRCSPRSGDLSVYWYQQSLDQGLQFLIQYYNGEERAKGNILERFSAQQFPDLHSELNLSSLELGDSALYFCASSVGMGEGPNTGELFFGEGSRLTVL.

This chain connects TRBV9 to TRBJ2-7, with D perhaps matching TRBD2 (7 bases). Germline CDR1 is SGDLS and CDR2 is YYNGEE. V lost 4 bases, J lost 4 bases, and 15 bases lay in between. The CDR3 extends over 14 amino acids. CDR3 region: CASSPTGTTYEQYF. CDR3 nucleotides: TGTGCCAGCAGCCCTACAGGGACTACATACGAGCAGTACTTC.

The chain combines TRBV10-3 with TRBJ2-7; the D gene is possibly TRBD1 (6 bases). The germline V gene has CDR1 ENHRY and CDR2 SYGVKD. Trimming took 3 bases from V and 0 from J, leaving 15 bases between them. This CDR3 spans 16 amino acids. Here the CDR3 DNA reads TGTGCCATCAGTGAACCGGGACACACTTTCTCCTACGAGCAGTACTTC. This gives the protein CAISEPGHTFSYEQYF.

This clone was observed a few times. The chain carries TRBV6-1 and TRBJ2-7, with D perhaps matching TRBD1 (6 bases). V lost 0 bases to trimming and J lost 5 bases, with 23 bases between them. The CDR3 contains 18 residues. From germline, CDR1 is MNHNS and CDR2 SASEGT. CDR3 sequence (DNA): TGTGCCAGCAGTGAAGCCCGACACTTAGGGGGTGGAATGGACGAGCAGTACTTC. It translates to CASSEARHLGGGMDEQYF.

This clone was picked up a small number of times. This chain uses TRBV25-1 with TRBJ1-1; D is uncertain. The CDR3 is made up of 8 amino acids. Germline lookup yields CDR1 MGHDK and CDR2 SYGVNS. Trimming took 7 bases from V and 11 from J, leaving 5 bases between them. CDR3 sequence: CASTSAFF. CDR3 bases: TGTGCCAGCACTAGCGCTTTCTTT.

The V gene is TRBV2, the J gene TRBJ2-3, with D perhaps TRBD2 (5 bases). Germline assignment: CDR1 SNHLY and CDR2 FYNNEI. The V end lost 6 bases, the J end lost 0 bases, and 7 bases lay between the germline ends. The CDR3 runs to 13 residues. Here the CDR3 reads CASRDSSTDTQYF. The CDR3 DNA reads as TGTGCCAGCAGGGACTCTAGCACAGATACGCAGTATTTT.

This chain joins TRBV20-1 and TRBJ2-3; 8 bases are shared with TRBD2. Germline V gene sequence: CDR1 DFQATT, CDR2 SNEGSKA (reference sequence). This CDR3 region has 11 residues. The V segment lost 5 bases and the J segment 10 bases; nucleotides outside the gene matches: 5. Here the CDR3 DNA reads TGCAGTGCTGATAGCGGGAAGGCGCAGTATTTT. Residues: CSADSGKAQYF.

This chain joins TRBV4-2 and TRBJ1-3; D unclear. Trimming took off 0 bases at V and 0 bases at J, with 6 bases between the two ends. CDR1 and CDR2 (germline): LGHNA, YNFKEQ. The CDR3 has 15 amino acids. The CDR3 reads CASSQDGSSGNTIYF. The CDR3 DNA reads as TGTGCCAGCAGCCAAGACGGGAGCTCTGGAAACACCATATATTTT.

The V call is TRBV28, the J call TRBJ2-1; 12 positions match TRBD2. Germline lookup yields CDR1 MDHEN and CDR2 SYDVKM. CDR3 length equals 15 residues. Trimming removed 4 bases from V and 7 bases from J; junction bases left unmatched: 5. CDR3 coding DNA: TGTGCCAGCAGTTGGGGACTAGCGGGCCCAAATGAGCAGTTCTTC. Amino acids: CASSWGLAGPNEQFF.